This T cell receptor (beta chain) emerged from a study of T cell repertoires in cytomegalovirus infection. Turning to the study itself: Based on public TCR beta signatures, there were indications of CMV infection and of a matching HLA type.

TCRdb reprocessed the reads via MiXCR and lists one record per CDR3 protein. The sample holds roughly 150,000 distinct CDR3 sequences; around a quarter are singletons and the top ten take 10% to 11%. CDR1 is SEHNR and CDR2 is FQNEAQ in the germline V gene (reference sequence). Trimming took 4 bases from V and 4 from J, leaving 13 bases between them. The CDR3 is 15 residues long. V and J are TRBV7-9 and TRBJ1-4; D is undetermined. The material sequenced was PBMCs. This receptor was obtained from a human donor in good health (CMV status not recorded). Some clones in this sample may be carry-over from other donors' samples. The CDR3 loop reads CASSSLTGDNEKLFF. The CDR3 DNA follows: TGTGCCAGCAGCTCTTTGACGGGTGATAATGAAAAACTGTTTTTT.